The rows below give T cell receptor beta chains drawn from one sample of a study of lymphopenia after photon versus proton radiotherapy. Libraries were prepared by immunoSEQ multiplex PCR; TCRdb keeps only in-frame clonotypes and omits some of them. The sample shows approximately 30,000 clones, 94% of them seen only once. The sample was peripheral blood, taken from a patient treated with photon-based radiotherapy. These receptors were obtained from a woman aged 45-65 years with cholangiocarcinoma. Both conserved end residues are part of each CDR3. A D gene is named only where the DNA matches it firmly. For some rows the clone size is stated as once, few or many, or as a class when expanded; others skip it.

D	J	size	V	DNA	CDR3
.	TRBJ1-1	.	TRBV7-9	TGTGCCAGCACCGTCGGCGGGCAGGGCCTCATGAACACTGAAGCTTTCTTT	CASTVGGQGLMNTEAFF
TRBD1	TRBJ2-3	.	TRBV6-5	TGTGCCACCTACTCCGGGACAGGGTTCCCCTATACGCAGTATTTT	CATYSGTGFPYTQYF
TRBD2	TRBJ2-5	.	TRBV7-7	TGTGCCAGCAGCCCCCGACCCCTAGCGGGGGGGCTGGAGACCCAGTACTTC	CASSPRPLAGGLETQYF
TRBD1	TRBJ1-5	.	TRBV7-9	TGTGCCAGCAGCCCCACAACAGGGGGCAACAATCAGCCCCAGCATTTT	CASSPTTGGNNQPQHF
.	TRBJ1-6	.	TRBV28	TGTGCCAGCAAGAAGAGGCCAAAAACATCACCCCTCCACTTT	CASKKRPKTSPLHF
.	TRBJ1-1	.	TRBV5-1	TGCGCCAGCAGCTTGGGAGCGGCGAACACTGAAGCTTTCTTT	CASSLGAANTEAFF
TRBD1	TRBJ1-5	.	TRBV4-3	TGCGCCAGCAGCCAAGCCCGCCGAGGGACAGTGTCCCAGCCCCAGCATTTT	CASSQARRGTVSQPQHF
TRBD1	TRBJ2-5	.	TRBV5-4	TGTGCCAGCAGCTTGGCGACAGGGGCGAGAGAGACCCAGTACTTC	CASSLATGARETQYF
.	TRBJ1-1	.	TRBV5-8	TGTGCCAGCAGCTCGCCGAAACCCCTCCGACTCACTGAAGCTTTCTTT	CASSSPKPLRLTEAFF
.	TRBJ1-2	.	TRBV11-2	TGTGCCAGCAGTTTTCTTACAGGGTCAGATTATGGCTACACCTTC	CASSFLTGSDYGYTF
.	TRBJ2-2	.	TRBV30	TGTGCCTACAACACCGGGGAGCTGTTTTTT	CAYNTGELFF
TRBD1	TRBJ1-2	.	TRBV5-1	TGCGCCAGCAGCTCGACCGGGACAGGGGGTGCGGGCTACACCTTC	CASSSTGTGGAGYTF
.	TRBJ2-7	.	TRBV7-9	TGTGCCAGCAGAAGGGGGGAGTTCTACGAGCAGTACTTC	CASRRGEFYEQYF
.	TRBJ1-1	once	TRBV5-8	TGTGCCAGCAGCTCGGGTCTCACTACCCGGATGAACACTGAAGCTTTCTTT	CASSSGLTTRMNTEAFF
.	TRBJ1-1	.	TRBV29-1	TGCAGCGCTGCGGGACATGAGATGGGGACTGAAGCTTTCTTT	CSAAGHEMGTEAFF
.	TRBJ1-1	.	TRBV5-5	TGTGCCAGCAGCCCAAGTCGGACAACGAACACTGAAGCTTTCTTT	CASSPSRTTNTEAFF
.	TRBJ1-1	.	TRBV6-6	TGTGCCAGCAGTTACTCCGGGGCCACTGAAGCTTTCTTT	CASSYSGATEAFF
.	TRBJ1-1	.	TRBV7-2	TGTGCCAGCAGCCGTATGAACACTGAAGCTTTCTTT	CASSRMNTEAFF
.	TRBJ1-1	.	TRBV25-1	TGTGCCAGCAGGATGCGGGGGAGTGCTTTCTTT	CASRMRGSAFF
.	TRBJ2-3	once	TRBV20-1	TGCAGTGCTAGAGGGGGAGATACGCAGTATTTT	CSARGGDTQYF
TRBD1	TRBJ1-5	.	TRBV18	TGTGCCAGCTCACAAGGGACAGGCGACAATCAGCCCCAGCATTTT	CASSQGTGDNQPQHF
.	TRBJ1-1	.	TRBV11-2	TGTGCCAGCACCAAGGGGGGAGAAGGAAGAGAGGCTTTCTTT	CASTKGGEGREAFF
TRBD1	TRBJ1-1	once	TRBV15	TGTGCCACCAGCGGTGGGACAGGGGCCACTGAAGCTTTCTTT	CATSGGTGATEAFF
.	TRBJ1-1	.	TRBV7-9	TGTGCCAGCAGCTTACGATCGGGGACAAACACTGAAGCTTTCTTT	CASSLRSGTNTEAFF
.	TRBJ2-3	.	TRBV10-3	TGTGCCATCAGTGCTGAGGGCGCGGGAGATACGCAGTATTTT	CAISAEGAGDTQYF
TRBD1	TRBJ1-1	.	TRBV28	TGTGCCAGCAGTATCCGCAGGGGGATCCCCCCCTTAAACACTGAAGCTTTCTTT	CASSIRRGIPPLNTEAFF
.	TRBJ1-2	.	TRBV19	TGTGCCAGTAGTACACGACAGGCTGATGGCTACACCTTC	CASSTRQADGYTF
.	TRBJ2-2	.	TRBV30	TGTGCCTGGAGTGTAGGCGCCTTGGCCGGGGAGCTGTTTTTT	CAWSVGALAGELFF
TRBD2	TRBJ2-1	.	TRBV5-1	TGCGCCAGCAGCTTGGGGGGGACTAGCGTATACAATGAGCAGTTCTTC	CASSLGGTSVYNEQFF
.	TRBJ2-5	.	TRBV18	TGTGCCAGCTCACAGACGGGGCCTAGGGAGACCCAGTACTTC	CASSQTGPRETQYF
.	TRBJ1-3	.	TRBV28	TGTGCCAGCAGTTTAAGGGTACTCTCTGGAAACACCATATATTTT	CASSLRVLSGNTIYF
.	TRBJ2-7	.	TRBV5-1	TGCGCCAGCAGCCCATCAAGTGAGTCCTACGAGCAGTACTTC	CASSPSSESYEQYF
.	TRBJ1-2	once	TRBV5-4	TGTGCCAGCAGCCCCCCCGGGGCCTCCTATGGCTACACCTTC	CASSPPGASYGYTF
.	TRBJ1-3	.	TRBV29-1	TGCAGCGTTGAAGAAGTGAACTCTGGAAACACCATATATTTT	CSVEEVNSGNTIYF
.	TRBJ1-1	.	TRBV5-4	TGTGCCAGCAGCCCCCCGGGCCCGCGGAACACTGAAGCTTTCTTT	CASSPPGPRNTEAFF
.	TRBJ2-5	.	TRBV5-1	TGCGCCAGCAGCCCTCGGACGAGGGAGACCCAGTACTTC	CASSPRTRETQYF
.	TRBJ1-1	.	TRBV29-1	TGCAGCGTTGAGTCGAGGGGGTTTGGTGAAGCTTTCTTT	CSVESRGFGEAFF
TRBD1	TRBJ1-1	.	TRBV6-6	TGTGCCAGCGCCAAGGGGGACAGGGCGACTGAAGCTTTCTTT	CASAKGDRATEAFF
.	TRBJ1-1	.	TRBV29-1	TGCAGCGGACGGCAGGTGAACACTGAAGCTTTCTTT	CSGRQVNTEAFF
.	TRBJ2-1	.	TRBV7-8	TGTGCCAGCAGCTTAAAGGAGAGACGTCATTTCTTC	CASSLKERRHFF
TRBD1	TRBJ1-2	.	TRBV9	TGTGCCAGCAGCGGCGCGGACAGGGTAAACTCTGGCTACACCTTC	CASSGADRVNSGYTF
.	TRBJ1-2	.	TRBV5-1	TGCGCCAGCAGATTAGGGGGAACGGATGGCTACACCTTC	CASRLGGTDGYTF
.	TRBJ2-3	.	TRBV11-3	TGTGCCAGCAGTCGGAGCACAGATACGCAGTATTTT	CASSRSTDTQYF
.	TRBJ1-1	once	TRBV15	TGTGCCACCAGCATAGCAGGGAAGAAGGACGAAGCTTTCTTT	CATSIAGKKDEAFF
.	TRBJ2-7	.	TRBV6-5	TGTGCCAGCAGTTACGATATGAACACCTTGGAGCAGTACTTC	CASSYDMNTLEQYF